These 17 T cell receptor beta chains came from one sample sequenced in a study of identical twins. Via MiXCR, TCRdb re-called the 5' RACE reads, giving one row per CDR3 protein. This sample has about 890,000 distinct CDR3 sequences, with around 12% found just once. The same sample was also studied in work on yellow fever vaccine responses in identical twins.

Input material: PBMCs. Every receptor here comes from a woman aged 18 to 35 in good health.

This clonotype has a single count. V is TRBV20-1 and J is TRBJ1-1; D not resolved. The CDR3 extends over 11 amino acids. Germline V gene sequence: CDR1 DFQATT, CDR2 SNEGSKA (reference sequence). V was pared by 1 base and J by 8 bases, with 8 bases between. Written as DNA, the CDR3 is TGCAGTGCTAGAGGCAGCAACGAAGCTTTCTTT. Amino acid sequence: CSARGSNEAFF.

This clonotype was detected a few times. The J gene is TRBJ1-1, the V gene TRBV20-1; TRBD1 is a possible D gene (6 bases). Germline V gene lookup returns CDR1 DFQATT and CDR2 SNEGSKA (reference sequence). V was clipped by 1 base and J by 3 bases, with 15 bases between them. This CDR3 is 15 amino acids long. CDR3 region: CSARAPDRTDTEAFF. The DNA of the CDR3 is TGCAGTGCTAGAGCCCCCGACAGGACTGACACTGAAGCTTTCTTT.

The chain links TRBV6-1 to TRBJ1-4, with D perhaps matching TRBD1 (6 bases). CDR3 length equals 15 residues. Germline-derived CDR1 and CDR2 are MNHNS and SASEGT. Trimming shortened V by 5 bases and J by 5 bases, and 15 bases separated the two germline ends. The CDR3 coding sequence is TGTGCCAGCAGTAATACAGGGTTGGGGAATGAAAAACTGTTTTTT. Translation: CASSNTGLGNEKLFF.

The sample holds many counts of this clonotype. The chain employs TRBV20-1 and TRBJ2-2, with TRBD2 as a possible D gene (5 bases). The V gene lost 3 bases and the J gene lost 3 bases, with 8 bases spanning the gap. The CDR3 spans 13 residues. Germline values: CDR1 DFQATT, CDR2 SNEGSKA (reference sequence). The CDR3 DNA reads TGCAGTGCTAGGTTGCGGGACACCGGGGAGCTGTTTTTT. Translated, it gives CSARLRDTGELFF.

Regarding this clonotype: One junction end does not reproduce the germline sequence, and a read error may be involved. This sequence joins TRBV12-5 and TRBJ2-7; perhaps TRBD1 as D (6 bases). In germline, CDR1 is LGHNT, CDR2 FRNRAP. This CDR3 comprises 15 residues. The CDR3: CASGLVTGISDEQYF. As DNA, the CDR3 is TGTGCTAGTGGTCTAGTGACAGGAATCTCCGACGAGCAGTACTTC.

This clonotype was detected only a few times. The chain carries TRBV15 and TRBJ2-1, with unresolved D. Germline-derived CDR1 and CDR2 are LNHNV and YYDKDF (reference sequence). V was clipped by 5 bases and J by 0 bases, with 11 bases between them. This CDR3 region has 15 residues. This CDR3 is CATSSGPSSYNEQFF. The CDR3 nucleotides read TGTGCCACCAGCTCAGGTCCTAGCTCCTACAATGAGCAGTTCTTC. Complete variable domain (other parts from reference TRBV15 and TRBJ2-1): DAMVIQNPRYQVTQFGKPVTLSCSQTLNHNVMYWYQQKSSQAPKLLFHYYDKDFNNEADTPDNFQSRRPNTSFCFLDIRSPGLGDTAMYLCATSSGPSSYNEQFFGPGTRLTVL.

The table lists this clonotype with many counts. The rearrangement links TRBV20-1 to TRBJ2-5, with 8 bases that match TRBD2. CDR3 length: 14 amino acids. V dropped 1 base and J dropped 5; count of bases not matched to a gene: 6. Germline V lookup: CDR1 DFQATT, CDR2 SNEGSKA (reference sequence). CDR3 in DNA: TGCAGTGCTAGAGGGGGGGTAGCGGGGGAGACCCAGTACTTC. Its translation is CSARGGVAGETQYF.

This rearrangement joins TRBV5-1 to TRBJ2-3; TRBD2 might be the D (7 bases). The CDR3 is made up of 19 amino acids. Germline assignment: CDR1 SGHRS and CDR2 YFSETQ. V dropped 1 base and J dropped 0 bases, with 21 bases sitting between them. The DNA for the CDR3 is TGCGCCAGCAGCTTGCCCCTCCTGGCGGGGGCCCGGAGCACAGATACGCAGTATTTT. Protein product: CASSLPLLAGARSTDTQYF. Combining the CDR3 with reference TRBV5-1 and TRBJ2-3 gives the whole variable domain KAGVTQTPRYLIKTRGQQVTLSCSPISGHRSVSWYQQTPGQGLQFLFEYFSETQRNKGNFPGRFSGRQFSNSRSEMNVSTLELGDSALYLCASSLPLLAGARSTDTQYFGPGTRLTVL.

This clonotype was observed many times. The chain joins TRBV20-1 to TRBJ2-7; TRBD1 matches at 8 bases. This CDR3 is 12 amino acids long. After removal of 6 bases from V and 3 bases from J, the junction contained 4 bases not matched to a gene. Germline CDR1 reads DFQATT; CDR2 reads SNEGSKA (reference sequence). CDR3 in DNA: TGCAGTGCAGGGGACAGGATCTACGAGCAGTACGTC. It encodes CSAGDRIYEQYV.

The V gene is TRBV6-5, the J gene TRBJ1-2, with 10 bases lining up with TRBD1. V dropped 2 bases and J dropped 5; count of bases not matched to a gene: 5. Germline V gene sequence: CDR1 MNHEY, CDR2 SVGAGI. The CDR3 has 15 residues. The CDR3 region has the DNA TGTGCCAGCAGTTACATGACAGGGGGCGGGTATGGCTACACCTTC. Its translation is CASSYMTGGGYGYTF.

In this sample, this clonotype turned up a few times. The CDR3 sequence is CASGTSGIADTQYF. The CDR3 DNA is TGTGCCAGTGGGACTAGCGGGATCGCAGATACGCAGTATTTT. The chain combines TRBV27 with TRBJ2-3; 13 nucleotides agree with TRBD2. CDR1 MNHEY and CDR2 SMNVEV come from the germline V gene (reference sequence). The CDR3 loop spans 14 amino acids. V lost 9 bases, J lost 4 bases, and 4 bases stayed unmatched.

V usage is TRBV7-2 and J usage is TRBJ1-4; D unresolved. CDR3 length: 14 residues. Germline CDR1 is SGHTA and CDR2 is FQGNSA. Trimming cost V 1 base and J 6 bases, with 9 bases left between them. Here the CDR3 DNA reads TGTGCCAGCAGCTTAGGGGCTGTGGATGAAAAACTGTTTTTT. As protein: CASSLGAVDEKLFF.

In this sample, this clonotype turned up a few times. In DNA, the CDR3 is TGTGCCAGCCGAAGCGGGGGGTCGAACACCGGGGAGCTGTTTTTT. It specifies CASRSGGSNTGELFF. The V and J genes are TRBV27 and TRBJ2-2; TRBD2 matches at 9 bases. The CDR3 spans 15 residues. V trimming: 8 bases; J trimming: 0 bases; junction bases outside the gene matches: 4. The germline V gene has CDR1 MNHEY and CDR2 SMNVEV (reference sequence).

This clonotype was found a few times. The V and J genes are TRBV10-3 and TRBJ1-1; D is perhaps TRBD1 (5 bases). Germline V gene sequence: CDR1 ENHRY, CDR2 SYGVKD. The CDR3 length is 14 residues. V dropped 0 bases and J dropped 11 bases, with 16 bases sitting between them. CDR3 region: CAISESISFRGAFF. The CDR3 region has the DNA TGTGCCATCAGTGAGTCGATTTCTTTCCGGGGGGCTTTCTTT.

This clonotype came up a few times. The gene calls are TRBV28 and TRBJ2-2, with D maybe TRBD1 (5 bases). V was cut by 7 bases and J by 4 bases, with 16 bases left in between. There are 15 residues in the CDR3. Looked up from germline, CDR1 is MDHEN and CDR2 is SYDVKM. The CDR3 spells CASTPSQGFTGELFF. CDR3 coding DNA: TGTGCCAGCACCCCAAGCCAGGGTTTCACCGGGGAGCTGTTTTTT.

The CDR3 spells CASSLAREAGKLFF. The CDR3 region has the DNA TGTGCCAGCAGCTTGGCCAGGGAGGCCGGAAAACTGTTTTTT. The chain uses TRBV5-5 and TRBJ1-4; possible D gene TRBD1, 5 bases. CDR1 SGHKS and CDR2 YYEKEE come from the germline V gene (reference sequence). The CDR3 consists of 14 residues. Trimming removed 0 bases from V and 10 bases from J, with 13 bases in between.

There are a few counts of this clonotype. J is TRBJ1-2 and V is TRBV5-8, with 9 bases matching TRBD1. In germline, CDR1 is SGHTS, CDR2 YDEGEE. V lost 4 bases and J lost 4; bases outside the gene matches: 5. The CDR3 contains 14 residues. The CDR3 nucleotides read TGTGCCAGCAGCCCGGGACAGGGAACCTATGGCTACACCTTC. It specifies CASSPGQGTYGYTF.